A single T cell receptor beta chain is shown here with its context. The data originate from a study of cytomegalovirus exposure and HLA in healthy donors. Background on the study: The Caucasian-associated ancestry cluster held 65% to 90% of around 380 genotyped donors.

Germline V lookup: CDR1 SGHTA, CDR2 FQGNSA. The CDR3 totals 16 residues. J gave up 3 bases and V 4 bases, and 11 bases lay outside the gene matches. The PCR made use of 60 Vbeta and 13 Jbeta primers. Method: immunoSEQ multiplex PCR; TCRdb's copy keeps in-frame clones and lacks some. This table has roughly 250,000 clones, just over 70% appearing once. The chain has TRBV7-2 and TRBJ1-2; 7 bases fit TRBD1. The TCR was taken from a female donor in good health and CMV-seronegative. Input material: PBMCs. The CDR3 sequence is CASSWEQGFADYGYTF. In DNA form, the CDR3 reads TGTGCCAGCAGCTGGGAACAGGGGTTCGCAGACTATGGCTACACCTTC.